This T cell receptor beta chain derives from a study of shared clonotypes between healthy human individuals (dated by TCRdb to the early 2020s). Looking at the study overall: The cohort included a few men and a couple of women between 18 and 49 years of age. For each donor, CD4 naive and CD4 memory were each given three plates, CD8 naive was given two plates, and CD8 memory was given one plate. To estimate repertoire size and how much clonotype sharing occurs between individuals, the study deeply sequenced the blood TCR repertoires of several healthy adults. To increase sequencing depth and limit assay-specific biases, different laboratories used diverse techniques to prepare libraries and sequence TCR repertoires. Between about 0.94 and 8.9 billion PBMCs per donor were obtained by leukapheresis. The full study reports these points: The genetic and exposure-history diversity represented was limited by the small number of donors. Incomplete sequencing was indicated by rarefaction of sorted-subset datasets, despite the large sequencing depth. About 5% of naive CD4, roughly 3.5% of naive CD8, around 2.3% of memory CD4, and 0.35% to 0.4% of memory CD8 clonotypes were shared across several donors. Compared with non-shared clonotypes, the clonotypes found in all four sorted-subset donors had higher generation probabilities. Pairwise subsampling indicated that sequencing depth was expected to affect the degree of clonotype sharing among donors. Larger estimated clonotype richness was generally found for naive subsets than for memory subsets. Sampling was restricted to blood, and TCR repertoires in tissues likely differ from the TCR repertoires found in blood.

Healthy HIV-negative adults with no recently reported acute infections or vaccinations were included as donors. Only Caucasian adults living in Nashville, Tennessee, USA were represented among the donors. CD4+ T cells were enriched by magnetic negative selection, after which naive cells were positively selected on CD45RA and the negative fraction was taken as the memory subset. Blood was collected by leukapheresis, and PBMCs were isolated by Ficoll-Histopaque density gradient centrifugation and then cryopreserved in liquid nitrogen vapor phase. Analytical flow cytometry was used to check the purity and quantity of every magnetically sorted T cell population. Genomic DNA was isolated from each sorted fraction and quantified by UV absorbance on a Nanodrop 2000c. Points on this clone: Its antigen is currently not known. No much larger clone is present one base from it, and per-base qualities are unavailable.

V is shortened by 7 bases, J by 10 bases, and the region joining them spans 14 bases. Per the germline V gene (reference sequence), MNHNY is the CDR1 and SVGAGI is the CDR2. The CDR3 runs 12 residues from the cysteine to the phenylalanine. Of all the DNA, just the CDR3 is kept, 36 bases in frame from base 1. Using the deep immunoSEQ assay, multiplex PCR amplified TCR CDR3 regions from genomic DNA. Genomic DNA extracted from each cell subset was distributed evenly over all wells of several immunoSEQ 96-well plates, and each plate served as one replicate. Each replicate PCR for sorted subsets received about 180 ng genomic DNA, equal to 30,000 or so T cell genomes. The purified libraries were quantified using a Qubit 3.0 fluorometer, sized with a Bioanalyzer 2100, and then quantified again using the KAPA Library Quantification kit. Each immunoSEQ 96-well plate was sequenced on its own single-read 150-cycle Illumina NextSeq 550 flow cell. Turning to the authors' computational methods: Because only junctional sequences without quality scores were contained in the immunoSEQ output, filtering matching that applied to full-length reads could not be performed. To assign V/J genes and CDR3, sequences were annotated using PyIR, a Python wrapper for IgBLAST v1.9, with IMGT germline references. Any read was removed if the V/J assignment was weak (E-value above 1e-6), the CDR3 was missing, or the read contained stop codons, out-of-frame junctions, or ambiguous translated residues. V3J clonotypes were defined as sequences sharing the same inferred V gene, J gene, and CDR3 amino acid sequence. The percentage overlap between two repertoires was calculated by dividing the number of shared unique clonotypes by the size of the smaller repertoire. Three approaches were used to assess repertoire richness: RTK rarefaction, the Chao1 estimator, and Recon v2.1 estimates of unobserved clonotypes. Generation probabilities were computed with OLGA for all TCRbeta clonotypes obtained by the gDNA method from a few donors. The table was pulled from immuneACCESS by TCRdb, which kept in-frame rearrangements only. Such tables lose some clones; where checked, under half of the loss comes from unresolved V genes, and the rest has no known cause. Clone size and the V and J calls come from that table; the DNA yielded D and trimming. The table for this sample lists some 1.4 million clones; roughly 96% of them were counted only once. The ten largest clonotypes hold 1% to 1.5% of the sample.

The sample taken for sequencing was naive CD4+ T cells sorted from blood. What this sample's cell subset or site label stands for: CD45RA+ positively selected. This chain is built from TRBV6-6 and TRBJ2-1; TRBD2 is perhaps the D gene, given 5 matching bases. The sequence was obtained from a young man in good health. In nucleotides, the sequence is TGTGCCAGCACCGTTGATCGGAGGGAGCAGTTCTTC. This translates into CASTVDRREQFF.